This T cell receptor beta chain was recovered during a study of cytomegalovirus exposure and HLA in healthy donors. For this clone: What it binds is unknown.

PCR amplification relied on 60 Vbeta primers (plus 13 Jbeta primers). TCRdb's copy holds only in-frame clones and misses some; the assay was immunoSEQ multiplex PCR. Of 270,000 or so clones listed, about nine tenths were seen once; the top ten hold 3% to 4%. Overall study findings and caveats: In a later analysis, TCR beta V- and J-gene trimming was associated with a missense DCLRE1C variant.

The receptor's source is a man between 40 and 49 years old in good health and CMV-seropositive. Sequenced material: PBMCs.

The CDR3 nucleotides are TGTGCCAGCAGTCCTAAGATCGCAGGGCTTAATGAAAAACTGTTTTTT. Its protein product is CASSPKIAGLNEKLFF. V gene TRBV28 combines with J gene TRBJ1-4; D perhaps matches TRBD1 (5 bases). The germline V gene has CDR1 MDHEN and CDR2 SYDVKM. Trimming took off 5 bases at V and 4 bases at J, with 17 bases between the two ends. CDR3 size: 16 residues.